The 12 T cell receptor beta chains reported below all come from one sample, sequenced in a study of tumor and adjacent non-tumor tissue in lung cancer. Three rounds of nested PCR, following a modified ARM-PCR protocol, produced the TCRbeta library. One entry per CDR3 protein, called by TCRdb with MiXCR from the multiplex PCR reads. The sample lists 60,000 to 90,000 distinct CDR3 sequences; under 80% were seen once. No cell sorting was done before RNA was extracted from the tissue. The sample comprised lung tumor tissue. These receptors originate from a woman in her forties or fifties with non-small cell lung cancer.

For this clonotype: A read error may produce the germline difference seen at one junction end. The rearrangement links TRBV5-1 to TRBJ2-6; TRBD1 is a possible D gene (5 bases). The CDR3 has 15 residues. Looked up from germline, CDR1 is SGHRS and CDR2 is YFSETQ. The CDR3 DNA sequence: TGCGCCGGCAGCCCGTCAGCTTTTGGGGCCAACGCCCTGACTTTC. It codes for CAGSPSAFGANALTF.

The chain recombines TRBV7-2 with TRBJ2-3; 13 bases map to TRBD2. The V and J ends lost 6 bases and 9 bases, in that order; junction bases with no gene match: 9. The CDR3 consists of 15 residues. Germline V CDR1 and CDR2: SGHTA, FQGNSA. This CDR3 is CASRPSGLAGRTQYF. CDR3 coding DNA: TGTGCCAGCAGGCCGTCGGGACTAGCGGGAAGAACGCAGTATTTT.

V is TRBV5-4 and J is TRBJ2-1; D remains ambiguous. The CDR3 is 15 residues long. Per the germline V gene, CDR1 is SGHNT and CDR2 is YYREEE (reference sequence). Trimming left V 7 bases short and J 3 bases short, with 17 bases between. The CDR3, as DNA: TGTGCCAGCGGTCTAAACTCGGCAGGCTACAATGAGCAGTTCTTC. Translating gives CASGLNSAGYNEQFF.

In its sample, this clonotype was seen once. An end of the junction does not agree with germline; a read error may underlie this. V and J are TRBV6-1 and TRBJ2-7; D is ambiguous. Germline CDR1 and CDR2: MNHNS and SASEGT. The CDR3 contains 11 residues. The CDR3: CANSDSRFMHF. DNA of the CDR3: TGTGCCAACAGTGATTCTAGATTCATGCATTTC.

For this clonotype: The junction differs from germline at one of its ends, possibly a read error. This sequence joins TRBV6-5 and TRBJ2-7; 8 bases map to TRBD1. Germline assignment: CDR1 MNHEY and CDR2 SVGAGI. This CDR3 has 14 residues. Here the CDR3 DNA reads TGTGCCACCAGTTACCAGGGGGCTGGGTACGACCAGTACTTC. Protein: CATSYQGAGYDQYF.

With regard to this clonotype: One base away lies a much larger clone, so this may be a sequencing read error. This rearrangement joins TRBV10-1 to TRBJ2-3; D unresolved. V lost 10 bases and J lost 1, with 12 bases in between. The CDR3 totals 13 residues. Germline CDR1 is WNHNN and CDR2 is SYGVQD (reference sequence). Here the CDR3 reads CANSEAGTDTQYF. As DNA, the CDR3 is TGCGCCAACAGCGAGGCGGGCACAGATACGCAGTATTTT.

Notes on this clonotype: The junction differs from germline at one of its ends, possibly a read error. The genes are TRBV12-3 or TRBV12-4 and TRBJ2-2, with D perhaps TRBD2 (5 bases). The CDR3 consists of 16 residues. CDR3: CASSPPSPSNTGELSF. The CDR3 nucleotides read TGTGCCAGCAGTCCTCCTAGCCCCTCGAACACCGGGGAGCTGTCTTTT.

The chain employs TRBV29-1 and TRBJ1-1; D uncertain. The CDR3 spans 13 residues. Germline-derived CDR1 and CDR2 are SQVTM and ANQGSEA. V shed 8 bases and J shed 14 bases, with 27 bases lying between them. The CDR3 nucleotides read TGCAGCATTAGGGAAGAAGAGAACACTGAAACATTCTTT. Amino acids: CSIREEENTETFF.

As regards this clonotype: A read error is likely, as this CDR3 ends without the conserved phenylalanine or tryptophan. The chain links TRBV7-8 to TRBJ1-5, with unresolved D. CDR3 length: 16 amino acids. From germline, CDR1 is SGHVS and CDR2 FQNEAQ. The CDR3 nucleotides are TGTGCCAGCAGCTTAAGACGGGATACGGGCAATCAGTCCCAGCATTGT. It encodes CASSLRRDTGNQSQHC.

This rearrangement joins TRBV28 to TRBJ1-2; 9 bases map to TRBD1. With 7 bases clipped from V and 2 bases from J, the junction kept 5 bases outside the gene matches. This CDR3 comprises 14 residues. Looked up from germline, CDR1 is MDHEN and CDR2 is SYDVKM. CDR3 in amino acids: CASTSGTGNYGYTF. The DNA of the CDR3 is TGTGCCAGCACTTCTGGGACAGGGAACTATGGCTACACCTTC.

The chain employs TRBV6-1 and TRBJ1-5, with TRBD1 matching 7 bases. V lost 10 bases, J lost 11 bases, and 14 bases stayed unmatched. The CDR3 totals 13 residues. Germline V gives CDR1 MNHNS, CDR2 SASEGT. The CDR3 region is CANRDRDNQSQHF. In DNA, the CDR3 is TGTGCCAACAGAGACAGGGACAATCAATCCCAGCATTTT.

This clonotype was recorded at least ten times. This chain connects TRBV29-1 to TRBJ1-3; D call uncertain. CDR1 SQVTM and CDR2 ANQGSEA come from the germline V gene. The length of the CDR3 is 12 residues. Trimming stripped 5 bases from V and 4 bases from J, with 9 bases between. This CDR3 reads CSVKGNGNTIYF. In DNA form, the CDR3 reads TGCAGCGTTAAAGGCAACGGAAACACCATATATTTT.